Here is one T cell receptor (beta chain) with its context. The CDR3 runs 16 residues. Unmatched junction bases numbered 3, after V lost 1 base and J lost 6 bases. Germline CDR1 is LNHNV and CDR2 is YYDKDF (reference sequence). The data stem from a study of T-cell reconstitution after alpha-beta-depleted transplantation in children. Preparation of the TCRbeta library involved a method that used unique molecular identifiers. TCRdb called the PCR reads again in MiXCR, with one record for every CDR3 protein. The table records about 110,000 distinct CDR3 sequences, 5.5% to 6.5% of them present only once. The source was PBMCs, mostly from graft donor cells, collected 360 days after TCRalphabeta/CD19-depleted stem cell transplant. The chain employs TRBV15 and TRBJ2-2, with 12 bases fitting TRBD1. The TCR was taken from a male patient between 2 and 9 years old who had a stem cell transplant for acute lymphoblastic leukemia, so the T cells may come from the graft donor. The CDR3 sequence is CATSRVGTGGPGELFF. CDR3 coding DNA: TGTGCCACCAGCAGAGTCGGGACAGGGGGCCCCGGGGAGCTGTTTTTT.